This TCR beta chain was sequenced for a study of cytomegalovirus exposure and HLA in healthy donors. Regarding the study as a whole: On later analysis, the bulk of CMV-associated TCR beta chains appeared to be HLA-restricted. According to the study, about 180 TCR beta chains were cytomegalovirus-associated. After further analysis at a later stage, 15,000 to 20,000 TCR beta sequences were associated with HLA alleles at 0.05 false discovery rate.

PCR primers comprised 60 Vbeta and 13 Jbeta primers. Profiling relied on immunoSEQ multiplex PCR, and the TCRdb table lists in-frame clones only, not all of them. The sample consists of 150,000 to 200,000 clones, around 79% of them appearing once. In regard to this clone: Antigen specificity is unknown.

V trimming: 5 bases; J trimming: 5 bases; junction bases outside the gene matches: 5. The CDR3 has 15 amino acids. The germline V gene encodes CDR1 PRHDT and CDR2 FYEKMQ (reference sequence). V and J are TRBV13 and TRBJ2-3, with TRBD1 matching 12 bases. This TCR derives from a male donor in good health and CMV-seropositive. Sequencing was done on a sample of PBMCs. The chain's CDR3 is CASSPGQGAGDTQYF. The CDR3 nucleotides are TGTGCCAGCAGCCCGGGACAGGGGGCAGGAGATACGCAGTATTTT.